This paragraph reports one T cell receptor (beta chain). Its specificity is not known. This record belongs to a study of T-cell memory formation after mild COVID-19. This CDR3 is 13 amino acids long. V lost 3 bases, J lost 10 bases, and 15 bases lay in between. The germline gives CDR1 SGHRS, CDR2 YFSETQ. Study observations and caveats: CD4/CD8 balance held among clones contracting day 15 to 85, and later expanders leaned CD4+. Chiefly within CM and EM were the contracting CD4+ clones; CD8+ ones were within EMRA.

TCRdb re-called the 5' RACE reads with MiXCR, one entry per CDR3 protein. The data hold around 430,000 distinct CDR3 sequences, with around a sixth observed a single time. The source material was PBMCs or a T cell subset sorted from them (not recorded which). This TCR came from a man younger than 35 who had mild COVID-19 (a few samples of this study predate the infection). Cell type and time point are not known. The chain is built from TRBV5-1 and TRBJ2-3, with D perhaps matching TRBD2 (5 bases). CDR3 protein: CASSSDGESAQYF. The DNA of the CDR3 is TGCGCCAGCAGCTCGGACGGGGAGTCGGCGCAGTATTTT.